This T cell receptor (beta chain) was sequenced in a study of regulatory T cells in long-lasting Graves disease. Study in general: The study enrolled newly diagnosed Graves' patients on antithyroid drugs under 3 months.

TCR beta libraries were built with iRepertoire HTBI primers and Arm-PCR of CDR3 regions. TCRdb re-called the multiplex PCR reads through MiXCR, storing one row per CDR3 protein. The repertoire holds 370,000 or so distinct CDR3 sequences, 15% to 20% seen once, with around 20% in the top ten. In this sample, this clonotype turned up many times. Noted time point: newly diagnosed GD, antithyroid drugs for less than 3 months. With RNA extracted from PBMCs as input, the TCR library was made. V dropped 4 bases and J dropped 5 bases, with 6 bases sitting between them. Germline assignment: CDR1 LGHDT and CDR2 YNNKEL (reference sequence). The CDR3 has 13 residues. The same sample was also used in a study of T cells in Graves' hyperthyroidism and ophthalmopathy. Turning to that study: The HTBI set primed first-round TCR CDR3 RT-PCR.

Specimen: peripheral blood mononuclear cells (PBMCs), collected at new diagnosis, from a patient treated with antithyroid drugs. This sequence joins TRBV3-1 and TRBJ1-6; D remains unclear. This TCR derives from a woman between 18 and 30 years old with Graves disease. CDR3 protein: CASSRGNNSPLHF. CDR3 coding DNA: TGTGCCAGCAGCCGCGGGAATAATTCACCCCTCCACTTT.